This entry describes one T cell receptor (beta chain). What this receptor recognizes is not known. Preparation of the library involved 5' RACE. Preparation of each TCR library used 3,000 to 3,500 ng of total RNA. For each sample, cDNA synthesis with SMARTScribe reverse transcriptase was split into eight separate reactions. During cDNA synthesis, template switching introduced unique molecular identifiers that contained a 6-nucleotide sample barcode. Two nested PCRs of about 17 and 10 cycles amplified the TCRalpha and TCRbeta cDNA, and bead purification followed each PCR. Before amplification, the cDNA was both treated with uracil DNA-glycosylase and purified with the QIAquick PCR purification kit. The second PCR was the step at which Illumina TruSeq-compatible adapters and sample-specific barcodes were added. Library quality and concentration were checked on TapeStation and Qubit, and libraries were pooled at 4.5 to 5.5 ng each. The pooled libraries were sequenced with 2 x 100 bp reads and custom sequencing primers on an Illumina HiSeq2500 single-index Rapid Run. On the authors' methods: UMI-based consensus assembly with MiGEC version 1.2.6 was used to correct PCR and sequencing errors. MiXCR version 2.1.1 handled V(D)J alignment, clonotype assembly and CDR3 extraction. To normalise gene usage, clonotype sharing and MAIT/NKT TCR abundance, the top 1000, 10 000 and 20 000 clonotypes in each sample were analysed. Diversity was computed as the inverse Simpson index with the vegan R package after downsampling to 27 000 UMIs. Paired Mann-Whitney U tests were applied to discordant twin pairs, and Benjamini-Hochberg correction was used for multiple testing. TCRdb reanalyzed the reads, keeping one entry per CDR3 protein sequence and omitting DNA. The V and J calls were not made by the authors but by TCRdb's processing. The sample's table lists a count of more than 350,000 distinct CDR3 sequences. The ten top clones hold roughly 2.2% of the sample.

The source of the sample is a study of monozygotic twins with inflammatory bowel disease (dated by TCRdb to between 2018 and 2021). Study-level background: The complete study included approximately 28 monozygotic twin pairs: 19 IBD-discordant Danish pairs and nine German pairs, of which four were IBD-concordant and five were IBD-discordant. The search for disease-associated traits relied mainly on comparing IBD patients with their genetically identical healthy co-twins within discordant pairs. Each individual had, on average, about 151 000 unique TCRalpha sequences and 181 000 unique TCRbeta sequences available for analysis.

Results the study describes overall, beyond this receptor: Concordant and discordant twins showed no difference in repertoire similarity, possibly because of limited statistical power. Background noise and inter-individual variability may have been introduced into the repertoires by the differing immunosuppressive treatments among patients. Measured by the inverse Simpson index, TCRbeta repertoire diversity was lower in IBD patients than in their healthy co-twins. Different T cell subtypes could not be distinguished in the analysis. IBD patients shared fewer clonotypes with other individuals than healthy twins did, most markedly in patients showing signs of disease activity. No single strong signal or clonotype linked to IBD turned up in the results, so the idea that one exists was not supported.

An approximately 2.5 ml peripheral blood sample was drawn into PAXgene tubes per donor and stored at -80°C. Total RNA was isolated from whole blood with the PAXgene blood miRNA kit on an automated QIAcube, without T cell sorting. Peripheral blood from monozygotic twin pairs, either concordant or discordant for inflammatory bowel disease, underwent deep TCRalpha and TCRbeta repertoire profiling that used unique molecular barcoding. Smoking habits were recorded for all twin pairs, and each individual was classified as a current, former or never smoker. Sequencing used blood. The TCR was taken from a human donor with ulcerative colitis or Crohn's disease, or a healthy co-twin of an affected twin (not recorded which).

This receptor has the CDR3 CATSEQGYGYTF. The sequence joins TRBV24-1 to TRBJ1-2. The CDR3 runs 12 amino acids, cysteine and phenylalanine included. No coding sequence is recorded. Per the germline V gene, KGHDR is the CDR1 and SFDVKD is the CDR2.